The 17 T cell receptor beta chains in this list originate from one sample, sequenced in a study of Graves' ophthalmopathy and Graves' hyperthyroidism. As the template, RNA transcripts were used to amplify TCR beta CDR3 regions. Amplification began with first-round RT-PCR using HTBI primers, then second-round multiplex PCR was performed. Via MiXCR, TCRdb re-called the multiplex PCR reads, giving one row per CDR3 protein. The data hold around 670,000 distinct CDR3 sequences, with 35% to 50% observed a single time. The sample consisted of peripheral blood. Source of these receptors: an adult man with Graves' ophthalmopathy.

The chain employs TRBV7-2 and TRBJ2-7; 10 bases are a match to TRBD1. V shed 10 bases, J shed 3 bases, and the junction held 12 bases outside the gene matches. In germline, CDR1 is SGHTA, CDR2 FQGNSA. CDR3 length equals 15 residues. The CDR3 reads CANSSFGTGVYEQYF. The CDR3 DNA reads TGTGCCAACAGTTCGTTCGGGACAGGGGTCTACGAGCAGTACTTC.

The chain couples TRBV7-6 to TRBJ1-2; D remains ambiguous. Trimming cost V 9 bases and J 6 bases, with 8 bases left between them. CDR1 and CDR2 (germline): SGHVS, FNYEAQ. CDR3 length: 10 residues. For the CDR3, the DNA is TGTGCCAGATTCGGGCATGGCTACACCTTC. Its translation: CARFGHGYTF.

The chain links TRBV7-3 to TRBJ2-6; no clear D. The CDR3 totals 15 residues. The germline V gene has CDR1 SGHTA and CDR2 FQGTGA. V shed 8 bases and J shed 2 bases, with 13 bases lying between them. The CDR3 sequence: CASSPDFAGANVLTF. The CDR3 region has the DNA TGTGCCAGCTCACCAGACTTCGCTGGGGCCAACGTCCTGACTTTC.

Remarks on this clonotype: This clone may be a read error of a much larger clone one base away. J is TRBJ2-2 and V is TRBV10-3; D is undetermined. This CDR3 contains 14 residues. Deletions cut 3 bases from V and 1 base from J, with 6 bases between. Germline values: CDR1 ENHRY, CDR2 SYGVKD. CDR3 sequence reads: CAISDSRNTGELFF. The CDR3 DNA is TGTGCCATCAGTGATTCCCGGAACACCGGGGAGCTGTTTTTT.

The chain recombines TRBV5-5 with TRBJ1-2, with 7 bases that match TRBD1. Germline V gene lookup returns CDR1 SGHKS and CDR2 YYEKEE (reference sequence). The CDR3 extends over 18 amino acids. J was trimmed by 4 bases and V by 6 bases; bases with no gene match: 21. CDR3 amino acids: CASTDSWDRPPRLYGYTF. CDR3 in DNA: TGTGCCAGCACCGACAGTTGGGACAGACCACCGCGGCTCTATGGCTACACCTTC.

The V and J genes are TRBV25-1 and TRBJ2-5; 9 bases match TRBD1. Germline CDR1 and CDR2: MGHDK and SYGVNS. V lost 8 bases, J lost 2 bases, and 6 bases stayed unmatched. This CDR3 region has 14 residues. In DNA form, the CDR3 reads TGTGCCAGCGCTTCAGGGACAGGGCAAGAGACCCAGTACTTC. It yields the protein CASASGTGQETQYF.

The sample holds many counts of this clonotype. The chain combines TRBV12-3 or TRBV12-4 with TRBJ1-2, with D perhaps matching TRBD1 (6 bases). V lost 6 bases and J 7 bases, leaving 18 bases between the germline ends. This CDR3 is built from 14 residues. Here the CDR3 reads CASRSQGSKSGYTF. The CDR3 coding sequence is TGTGCCAGCAGGTCCCAGGGGTCTAAGTCTGGCTACACCTTC.

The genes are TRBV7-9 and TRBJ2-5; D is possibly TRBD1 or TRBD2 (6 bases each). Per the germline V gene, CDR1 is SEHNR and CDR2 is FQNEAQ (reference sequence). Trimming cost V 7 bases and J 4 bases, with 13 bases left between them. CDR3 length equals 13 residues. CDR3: CASTKGGLETQYF. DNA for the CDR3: TGTGCCAGCACCAAGGGGGGCTTAGAGACCCAGTACTTC.

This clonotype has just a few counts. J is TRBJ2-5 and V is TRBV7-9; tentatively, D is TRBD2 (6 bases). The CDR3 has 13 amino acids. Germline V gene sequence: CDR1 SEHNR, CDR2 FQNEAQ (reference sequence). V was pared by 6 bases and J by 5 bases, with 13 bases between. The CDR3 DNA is TGTGCCAGCAGTTTCGGAGGGGACGAGACCCAGTACTTC. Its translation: CASSFGGDETQYF.

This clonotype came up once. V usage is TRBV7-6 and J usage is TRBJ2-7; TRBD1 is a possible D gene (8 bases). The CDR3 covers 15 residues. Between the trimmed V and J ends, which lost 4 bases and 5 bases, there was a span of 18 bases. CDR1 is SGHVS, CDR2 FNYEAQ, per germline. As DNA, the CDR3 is TGTGCCAGCAGCTCGGCCCGGACAGGGAGGGACGAGCAGTACTTC. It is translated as CASSSARTGRDEQYF.

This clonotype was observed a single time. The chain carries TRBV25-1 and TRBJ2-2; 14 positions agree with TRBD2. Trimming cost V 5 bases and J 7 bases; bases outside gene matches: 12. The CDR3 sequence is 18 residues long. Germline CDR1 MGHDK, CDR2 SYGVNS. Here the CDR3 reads CASSPDPGLAGVDGELFF. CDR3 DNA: TGTGCCAGCAGTCCGGACCCGGGACTAGCGGGAGTTGACGGGGAGCTGTTTTTT.

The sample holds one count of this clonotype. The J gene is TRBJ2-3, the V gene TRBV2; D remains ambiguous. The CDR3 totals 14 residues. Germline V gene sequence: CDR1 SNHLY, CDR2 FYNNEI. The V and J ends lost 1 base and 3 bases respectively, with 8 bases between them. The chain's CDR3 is CASSEEPSTDTQYF. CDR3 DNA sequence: TGTGCCAGCAGTGAAGAACCTAGTACAGATACGCAGTATTTT.

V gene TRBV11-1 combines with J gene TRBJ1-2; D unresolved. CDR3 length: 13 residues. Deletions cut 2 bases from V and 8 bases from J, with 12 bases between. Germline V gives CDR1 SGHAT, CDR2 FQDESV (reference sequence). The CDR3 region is CASSLNGGGGYTF. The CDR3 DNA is TGTGCCAGCAGCTTAAACGGTGGCGGCGGCTACACCTTC.

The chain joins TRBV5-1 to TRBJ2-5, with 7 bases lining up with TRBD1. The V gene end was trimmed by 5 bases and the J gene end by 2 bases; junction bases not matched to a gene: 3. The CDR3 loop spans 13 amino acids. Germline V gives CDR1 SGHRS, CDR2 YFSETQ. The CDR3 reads CASRTGQQETQYF. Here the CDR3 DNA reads TGCGCCAGCAGAACGGGACAGCAAGAGACCCAGTACTTC.

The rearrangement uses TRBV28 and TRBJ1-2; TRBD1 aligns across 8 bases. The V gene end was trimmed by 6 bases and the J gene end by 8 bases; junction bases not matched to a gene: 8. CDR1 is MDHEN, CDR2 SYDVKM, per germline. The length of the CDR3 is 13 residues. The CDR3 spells CASSYTGDRGYTF. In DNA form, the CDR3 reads TGTGCCAGCAGCTATACTGGGGACAGGGGCTACACCTTC.

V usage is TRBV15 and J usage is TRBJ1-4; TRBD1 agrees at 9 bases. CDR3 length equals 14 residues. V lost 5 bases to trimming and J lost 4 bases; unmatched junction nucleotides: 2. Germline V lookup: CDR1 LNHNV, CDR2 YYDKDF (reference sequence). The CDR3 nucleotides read TGTGCCACCAGCCCGGGACAGGGTAATGAAAAACTGTTTTTT. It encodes CATSPGQGNEKLFF.

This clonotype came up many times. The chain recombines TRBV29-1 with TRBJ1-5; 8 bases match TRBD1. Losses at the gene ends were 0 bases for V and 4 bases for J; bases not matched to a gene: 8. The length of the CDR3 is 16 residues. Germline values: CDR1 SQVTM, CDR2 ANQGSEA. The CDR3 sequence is CSVEDPDRVGNQPQHF. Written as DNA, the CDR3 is TGCAGCGTTGAAGATCCGGACAGGGTGGGTAATCAGCCCCAGCATTTT.